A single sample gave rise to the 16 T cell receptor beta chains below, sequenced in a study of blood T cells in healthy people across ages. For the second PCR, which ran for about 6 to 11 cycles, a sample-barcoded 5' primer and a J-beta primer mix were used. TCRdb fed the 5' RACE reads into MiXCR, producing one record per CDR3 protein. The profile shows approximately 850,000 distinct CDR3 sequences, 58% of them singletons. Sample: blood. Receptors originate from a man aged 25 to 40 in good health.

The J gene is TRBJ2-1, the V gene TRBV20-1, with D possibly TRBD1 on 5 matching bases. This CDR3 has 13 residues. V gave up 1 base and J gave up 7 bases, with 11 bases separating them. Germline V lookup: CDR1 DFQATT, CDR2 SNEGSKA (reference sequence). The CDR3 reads CSARVAGRNEQFF. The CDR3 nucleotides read TGCAGTGCTAGAGTTGCAGGGCGTAATGAGCAGTTCTTC.

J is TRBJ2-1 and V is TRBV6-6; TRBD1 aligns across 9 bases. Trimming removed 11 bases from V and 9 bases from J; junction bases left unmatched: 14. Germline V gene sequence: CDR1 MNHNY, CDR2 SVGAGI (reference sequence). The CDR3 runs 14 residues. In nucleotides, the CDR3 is TGTGCCTGTGCCGCCGACAGGGGGGGAGCTGAGCAGTTCTTC. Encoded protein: CACAADRGGAEQFF.

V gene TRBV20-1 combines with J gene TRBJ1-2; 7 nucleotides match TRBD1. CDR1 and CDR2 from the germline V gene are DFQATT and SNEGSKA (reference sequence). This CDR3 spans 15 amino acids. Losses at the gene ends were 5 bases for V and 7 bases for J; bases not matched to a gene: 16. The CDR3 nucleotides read TGCAGTGCTCCGCCAATGGGGAACAGGGGATCTGGCTACACCTTC. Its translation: CSAPPMGNRGSGYTF.

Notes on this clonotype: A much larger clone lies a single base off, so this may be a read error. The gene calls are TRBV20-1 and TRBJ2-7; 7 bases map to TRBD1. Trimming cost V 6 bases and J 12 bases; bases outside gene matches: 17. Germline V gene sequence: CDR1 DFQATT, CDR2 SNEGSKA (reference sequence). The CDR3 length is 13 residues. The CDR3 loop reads CSAKRTGQETRYF. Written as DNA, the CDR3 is TGCAGTGCGAAAAGGACAGGTCAAGAGACCCGGTACTTC.

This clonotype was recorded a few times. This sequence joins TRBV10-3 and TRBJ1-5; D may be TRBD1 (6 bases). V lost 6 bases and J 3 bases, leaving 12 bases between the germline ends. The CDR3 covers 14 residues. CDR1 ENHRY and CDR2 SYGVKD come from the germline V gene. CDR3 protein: CAIREDSFNQPQHF. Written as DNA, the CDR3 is TGTGCCATCAGGGAGGACAGTTTCAATCAGCCCCAGCATTTT.

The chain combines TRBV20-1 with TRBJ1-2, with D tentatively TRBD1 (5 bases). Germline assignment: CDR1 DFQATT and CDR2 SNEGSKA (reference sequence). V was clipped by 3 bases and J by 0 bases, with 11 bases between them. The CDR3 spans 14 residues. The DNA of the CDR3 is TGCAGTGCTAGTAAGGGGACGACTAACTATGGCTACACCTTC. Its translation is CSASKGTTNYGYTF.

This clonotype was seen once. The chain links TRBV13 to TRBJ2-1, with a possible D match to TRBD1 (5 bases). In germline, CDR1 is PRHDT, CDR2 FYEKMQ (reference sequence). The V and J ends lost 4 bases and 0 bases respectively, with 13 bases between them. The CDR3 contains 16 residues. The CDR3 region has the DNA TGTGCCAGCAGCTCCCCCAGGACAAGCTCCTACAATGAGCAGTTCTTC. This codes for CASSSPRTSSYNEQFF.

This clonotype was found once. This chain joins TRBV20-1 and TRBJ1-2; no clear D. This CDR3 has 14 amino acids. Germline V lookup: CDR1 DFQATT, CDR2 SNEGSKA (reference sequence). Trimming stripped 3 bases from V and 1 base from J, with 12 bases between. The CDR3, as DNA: TGCAGTGCTAGTCCACAGCTCGATAACTATGGCTACACCTTC. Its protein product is CSASPQLDNYGYTF.

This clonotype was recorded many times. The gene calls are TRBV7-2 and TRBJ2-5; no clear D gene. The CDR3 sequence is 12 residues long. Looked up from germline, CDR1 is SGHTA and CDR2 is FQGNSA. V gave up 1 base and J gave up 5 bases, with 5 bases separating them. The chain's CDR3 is CASSLDGETQYF. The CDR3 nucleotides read TGTGCCAGCAGCTTAGACGGGGAGACCCAGTACTTC.

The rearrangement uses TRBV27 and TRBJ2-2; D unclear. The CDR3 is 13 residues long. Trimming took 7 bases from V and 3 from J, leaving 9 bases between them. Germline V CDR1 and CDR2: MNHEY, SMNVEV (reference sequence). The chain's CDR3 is CASTPMDTGELFF. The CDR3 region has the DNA TGTGCCAGCACCCCAATGGACACCGGGGAGCTGTTTTTT.

CDR3 region: CASSMPDYGYTF. DNA of the CDR3: TGTGCCAGCAGTATGCCCGACTATGGCTACACCTTC. V gene TRBV4-2 combines with J gene TRBJ1-2; unclear D gene. CDR1 and CDR2 from the germline V gene are LGHNA and YNFKEQ. The CDR3 covers 12 residues. V was shortened by 6 bases and J by 3 bases, with 8 bases between the two germline ends.

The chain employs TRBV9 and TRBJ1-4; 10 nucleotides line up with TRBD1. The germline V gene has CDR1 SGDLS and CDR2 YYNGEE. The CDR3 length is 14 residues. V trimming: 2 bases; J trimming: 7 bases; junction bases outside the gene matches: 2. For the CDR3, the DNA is TGTGCCAGCAGCGTGACAGGGGGCCGTGAAAAACTGTTTTTT. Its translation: CASSVTGGREKLFF.

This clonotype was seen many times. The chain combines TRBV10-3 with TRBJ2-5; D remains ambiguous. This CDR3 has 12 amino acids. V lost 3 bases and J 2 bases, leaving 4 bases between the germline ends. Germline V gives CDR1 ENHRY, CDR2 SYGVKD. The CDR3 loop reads CAISDRQETQYF. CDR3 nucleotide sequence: TGTGCCATCAGTGACAGACAAGAGACCCAGTACTTC.

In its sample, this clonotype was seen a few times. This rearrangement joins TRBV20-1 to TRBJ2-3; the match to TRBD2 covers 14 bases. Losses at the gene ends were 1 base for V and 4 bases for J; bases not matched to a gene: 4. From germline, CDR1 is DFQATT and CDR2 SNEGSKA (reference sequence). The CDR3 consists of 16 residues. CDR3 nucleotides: TGCAGTGCTAGAGGGGGACTAGCGGGAGTTCCAGATACGCAGTATTTT. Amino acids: CSARGGLAGVPDTQYF.

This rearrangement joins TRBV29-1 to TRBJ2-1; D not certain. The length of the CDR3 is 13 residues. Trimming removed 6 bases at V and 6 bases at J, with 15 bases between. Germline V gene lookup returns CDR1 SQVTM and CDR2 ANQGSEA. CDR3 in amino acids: CSVRSGWVNEQFF. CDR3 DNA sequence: TGCAGCGTCCGTTCAGGTTGGGTCAATGAGCAGTTCTTC.

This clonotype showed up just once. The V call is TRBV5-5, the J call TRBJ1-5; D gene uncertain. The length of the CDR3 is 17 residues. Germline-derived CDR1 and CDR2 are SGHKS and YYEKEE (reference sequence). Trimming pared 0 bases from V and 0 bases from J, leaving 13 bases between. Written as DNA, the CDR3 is TGTGCCAGCAGCTTGGCCAAAATCAGTCTTAGCAATCAGCCCCAGCATTTT. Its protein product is CASSLAKISLSNQPQHF. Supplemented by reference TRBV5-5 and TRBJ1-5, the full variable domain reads DAGVTQSPTHLIKTRGQQVTLRCSPISGHKSVSWYQQVLGQGPQFIFQYYEKEERGRGNFPDRFSARQFPNYSSELNVNALLLGDSALYLCASSLAKISLSNQPQHFGDGTRLSIL.